Detailed here is one T cell receptor beta chain. The repertoire was sequenced with immunoSEQ multiplex PCR; TCRdb's copy has only in-frame clones and lacks some. Among roughly 100,000 clones listed, about 91% were seen once. CDR1 is LNHDA, CDR2 SQIVND, per germline (reference sequence). The CDR3 has 12 amino acids. Trimming pared 9 bases from V and 6 bases from J, leaving 12 bases between. This specimen comes from a study of T cell responses to AZD1222 COVID-19 vaccine. The rearrangement uses TRBV19 and TRBJ1-5; TRBD1 might be the D (5 bases). The receptor comes from an adult in good health. Sequenced here: peripheral blood, sampled on day 0 of AZD1222 vaccination. DNA of the CDR3: TGTGCCAGGCCAGACAGTTTTCAGCCCCAGCATTTT. Its translation: CARPDSFQPQHF.